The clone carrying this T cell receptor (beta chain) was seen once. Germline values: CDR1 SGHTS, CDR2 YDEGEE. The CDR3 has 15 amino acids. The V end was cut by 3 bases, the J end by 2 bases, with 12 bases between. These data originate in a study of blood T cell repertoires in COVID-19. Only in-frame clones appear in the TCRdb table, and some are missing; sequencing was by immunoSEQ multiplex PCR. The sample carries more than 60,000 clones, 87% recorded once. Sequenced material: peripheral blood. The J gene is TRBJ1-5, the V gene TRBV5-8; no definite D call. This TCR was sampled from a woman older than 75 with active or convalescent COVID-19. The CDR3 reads CASSSRLYGNQPQHF. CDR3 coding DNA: TGTGCCAGCAGCTCTCGGTTGTATGGCAATCAGCCCCAGCATTTT.